Presented here are 8 T cell receptor beta chains from one specimen sequenced in a study of PD-1 blockade in classical Hodgkin lymphoma (dated by TCRdb to the early 2020s). Libraries were prepared through the immunoSEQ multiplex PCR assay. This is the immuneACCESS table as TCRdb keeps it, with only in-frame sequences that have V and J called. A part of the clones is gone; compared with another copy, unresolved V genes explain less than half, and the rest is unexplained. The sample table shows 35,000 to 45,000 clones, and about 90% are seen once. Jointly, the top ten make up roughly 9% of the sample. The time point label for this specimen denotes: cycle 1 day 1 (C1D1), immediately before nivolumab initiation. Relapse after autologous stem cell transplantation had occurred in all trial patients, and cohorts A, B and C were distinguished by prior brentuximab vedotin exposure. The sequencing used peripheral blood mononuclear cells (PBMCs), collected at baseline. Receptors originate from a human donor with classical Hodgkin lymphoma.

The gene calls are TRBV10-2 and TRBJ2-7, with 13 bases that match TRBD2. CDR1 is WSHSY, CDR2 SAAADI, per germline. The length of the CDR3 is 14 residues. Trimming at V came to 6 bases and at J to 2 bases, leaving 1 base not matched to a gene. Written as DNA, the CDR3 is TGCGCCAGCAGGACTAGCGGGGGGACCTACGAGCAGTACTTC. It encodes CASRTSGGTYEQYF.

The gene calls are TRBV6-5 and TRBJ1-5, with unresolved D. Trimming removed 3 bases from V and 1 base from J, with 7 bases in between. The CDR3 loop spans 14 amino acids. CDR1 is MNHEY and CDR2 is SVGAGI in the germline V gene. The CDR3 sequence is CASSYASSNQPQHF. CDR3 nucleotide sequence: TGTGCCAGCAGTTATGCGTCGAGCAATCAGCCCCAGCATTTT.

This clone showed up just once. CDR3 nucleotide sequence: TGTGCCAGCAGCGCGTGGCAGGGGGTACAGACCCAGTACTTC. Its translation is CASSAWQGVQTQYF. V gene TRBV6-6 combines with J gene TRBJ2-5, with TRBD1 identical over 7 bases. CDR1 is MNHNY and CDR2 is SVGAGI in the germline V gene (reference sequence). J lost 6 bases, V lost 6 bases, and 10 bases had no gene match. CDR3 size: 14 residues.

The chain links TRBV5-1 to TRBJ1-1, with TRBD1 matching over 9 bases. The CDR3 is made up of 15 amino acids. V dropped 3 bases and J dropped 8; count of bases not matched to a gene: 11. The germline V gene encodes CDR1 SGHRS and CDR2 YFSETQ. The CDR3 bases are TGCGCCAGCAGCTGGAGGGGACAGGGCGGTGGAGAAGCTTTCTTT. This gives the protein CASSWRGQGGGEAFF.

The CDR3 spells CASSLGQETQYF. In DNA form, the CDR3 reads TGTGCCAGCAGCTTGGGTCAGGAGACCCAGTACTTC. The genes are TRBV5-6 and TRBJ2-5; D call uncertain. The germline V gene encodes CDR1 SGHDT and CDR2 YYEEEE. V lost 0 bases and J 5 bases, leaving 5 bases between the germline ends. CDR3 length: 12 amino acids.

V gene TRBV5-6 combines with J gene TRBJ1-1, with unresolved D. V was shortened by 0 bases and J by 5 bases, with 14 bases between the two germline ends. CDR3 length: 15 residues. Germline V gives CDR1 SGHDT, CDR2 YYEEEE. The CDR3: CASSLAAGFGTEAFF. The DNA for the CDR3 is TGTGCCAGCAGCTTGGCCGCGGGGTTTGGTACTGAAGCTTTCTTT.

The DNA for the CDR3 is TGTGCCAGCCTACAGGGGGTCCAGCCCCAGCATTTT. Its protein is CASLQGVQPQHF. The V gene is TRBV28, the J gene TRBJ1-5; 8 bases align to TRBD1. Germline V gene sequence: CDR1 MDHEN, CDR2 SYDVKM. V trimming: 8 bases; J trimming: 7 bases; junction bases outside the gene matches: 4. The CDR3 sequence is 12 residues long.

The chain couples TRBV18 to TRBJ2-5; 9 bases match TRBD1. Germline assignment: CDR1 KGHSH and CDR2 LQKENI. The V and J ends lost 3 bases and 6 bases, in that order; junction bases with no gene match: 11. This CDR3 region has 16 residues. The DNA for the CDR3 is TGTGCCAGCTCACCGTTTTCTGGACAGGGGTCGCAGACCCAGTACTTC. Translating it yields CASSPFSGQGSQTQYF.